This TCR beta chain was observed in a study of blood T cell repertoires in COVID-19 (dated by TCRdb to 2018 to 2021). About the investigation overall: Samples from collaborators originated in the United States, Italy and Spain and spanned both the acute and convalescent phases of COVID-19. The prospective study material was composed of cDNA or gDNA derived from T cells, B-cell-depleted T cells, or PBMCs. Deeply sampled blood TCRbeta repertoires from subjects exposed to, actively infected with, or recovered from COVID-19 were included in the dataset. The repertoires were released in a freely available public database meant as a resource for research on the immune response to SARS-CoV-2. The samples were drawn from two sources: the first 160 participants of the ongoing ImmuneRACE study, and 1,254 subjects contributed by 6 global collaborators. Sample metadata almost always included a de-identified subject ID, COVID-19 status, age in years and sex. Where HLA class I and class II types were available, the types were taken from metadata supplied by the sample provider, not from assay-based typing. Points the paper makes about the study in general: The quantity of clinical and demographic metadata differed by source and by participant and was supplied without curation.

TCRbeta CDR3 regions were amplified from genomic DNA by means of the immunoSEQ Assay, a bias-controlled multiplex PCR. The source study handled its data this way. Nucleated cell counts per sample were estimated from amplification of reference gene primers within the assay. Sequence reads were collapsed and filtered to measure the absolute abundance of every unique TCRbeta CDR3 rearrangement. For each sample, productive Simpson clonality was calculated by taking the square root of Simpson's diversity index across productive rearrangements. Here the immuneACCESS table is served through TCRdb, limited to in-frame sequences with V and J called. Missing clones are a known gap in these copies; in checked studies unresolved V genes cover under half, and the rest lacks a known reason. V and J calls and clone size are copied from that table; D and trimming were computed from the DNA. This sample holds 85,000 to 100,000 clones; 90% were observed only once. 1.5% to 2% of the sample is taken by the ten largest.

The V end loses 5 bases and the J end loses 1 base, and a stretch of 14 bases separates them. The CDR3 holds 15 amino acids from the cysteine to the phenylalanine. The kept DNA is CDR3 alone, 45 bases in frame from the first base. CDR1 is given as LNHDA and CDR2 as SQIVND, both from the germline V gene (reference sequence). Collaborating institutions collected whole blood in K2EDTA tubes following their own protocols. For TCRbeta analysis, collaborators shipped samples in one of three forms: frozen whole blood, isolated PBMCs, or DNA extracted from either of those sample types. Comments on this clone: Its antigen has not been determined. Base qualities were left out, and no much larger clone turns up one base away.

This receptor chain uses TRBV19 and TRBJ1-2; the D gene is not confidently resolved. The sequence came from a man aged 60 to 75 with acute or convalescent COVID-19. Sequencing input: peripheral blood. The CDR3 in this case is CASSPPRGSNYGYTF. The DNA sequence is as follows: TGTGCCAGTAGTCCTCCCCGCGGCAGTAACTATGGCTACACCTTC.